The rows below give T cell receptor beta chains drawn from one sample of a study of blood T cell repertoires in COVID-19. Profiled with immunoSEQ multiplex PCR; TCRdb holds only in-frame clones, not every one. The profile shows about 210,000 clones, more than 75% of them singletons. Sequencing was carried out using peripheral blood. The receptor set was obtained from a human donor in a cohort sampled during active COVID-19. Both conserved end residues are trimmed from each CDR3. Fields, in order: V gene, CDR3 length, CDR3 protein.

V: TRBV30
length: 11
CDR3: AWNGVRYTEAF

V: TRBV2
length: 11
CDR3: ASSRDYEQTQY

V: TRBV5-1
length: 15
CDR3: ASSPSRPGLAINEQF

V: TRBV29-1
length: 11
CDR3: SVPDSSGNTIY

V: TRBV5-1
length: 9
CDR3: ASSSYNEQF

V: TRBV19
length: 13
CDR3: ASTQSPGDPWRYT

V: TRBV7-2
length: 12
CDR3: ASSLGALNYGYT

V: TRBV27
length: 14
CDR3: ASSLFTGGPVGEQF

V: TRBV14
length: 12
CDR3: ASSQDLESYGYT

V: TRBV7-9
length: 13
CDR3: ASGTSGRSYNEQF

V: TRBV28
length: 12
CDR3: ASSLSHRGNTIY

V: TRBV7-2
length: 11
CDR3: ASSLLLATEAF

V: TRBV7-9
length: 12
CDR3: ASSLAAENEKLF

V: TRBV9
length: 11
CDR3: ASTNPVTGELF

V: TRBV2
length: 10
CDR3: ASRGLAYEQY

V: TRBV5-1
length: 13
CDR3: ASSLDAGGSNEQF

V: TRBV2
length: 13
CDR3: ASSERDRANYGYT

V: TRBV10-3
length: 11
CDR3: ATGGRAVDTQY

V: TRBV20-1
length: 10
CDR3: SASWRDYGYT

V: TRBV9
length: 13
CDR3: ASSARQGAGNTIY

V: TRBV16
length: 9
CDR3: ASSQLGRAF

V: TRBV7-9
length: 12
CDR3: ASTNPGWGSPLH

V: TRBV5-7
length: 17
CDR3: ASSLGRQGANWMNTEAF

V: TRBV6-5
length: 12
CDR3: ASRPDTFSYEQY

V: TRBV10-3
length: 13
CDR3: AISVTSGSTDTQY